Following are 9 T cell receptor beta chains from one sample sequenced in a study of CD8+ T cells in alopecia areata. Treatment given: oral pan-JAK inhibitor, 5-10 mg twice daily. The sequencing template was cDNA reverse transcribed from extracted RNA. The protocol was immunoSEQ multiplex PCR, while the TCRdb copy is restricted to in-frame clones and leaves out a portion. The sample consists of 150,000 to 200,000 clones, roughly half of them appearing once. The input for sequencing was CD8+ T cells sorted from blood, taken at approximately week 52, from a patient treated with tofacitinib. The source of these receptors is a human donor with alopecia areata.

The chain joins TRBV19 to TRBJ1-2; D call uncertain. Germline V lookup: CDR1 LNHDA, CDR2 SQIVND (reference sequence). V lost 6 bases, J lost 3 bases, and 11 bases lay in between. The CDR3 runs 13 residues. CDR3 nucleotide sequence: TGTGCCAGTAGGGTCCCGTGGCACTATGGCTACACCTTC. Translating gives CASRVPWHYGYTF.

This clone was counted between two and nine times. This rearrangement joins TRBV4-3 to TRBJ1-6; unclear D gene. Germline V gives CDR1 LGHNA, CDR2 YSLEER. Trimming pared 3 bases from V and 5 bases from J, leaving 11 bases between. The CDR3 contains 15 residues. CDR3 loop: CASSQDGSDNSPLHF. As DNA, the CDR3 is TGCGCCAGCAGCCAGGACGGGTCGGATAATTCACCCCTCCACTTT.

This clone was recorded a few times. The chain carries TRBV4-2 and TRBJ2-5; D not certain. The CDR3 has 18 amino acids. The germline V gene has CDR1 LGHNA and CDR2 YNFKEQ. The germline V and J ends were trimmed by 0 bases and 0 bases, with 17 bases remaining between them. DNA for the CDR3: TGTGCCAGCAGCCAAGATCCCTCTTCTCCAGACCACCAAGAGACCCAGTACTTC. Amino acid sequence: CASSQDPSSPDHQETQYF.

The chain has TRBV7-9 and TRBJ1-2; 8 bases line up with TRBD1. The CDR3 runs to 14 residues. Per the germline V gene, CDR1 is SEHNR and CDR2 is FQNEAQ (reference sequence). V was pared by 5 bases and J by 3 bases, with 5 bases of the junction left unmatched. The CDR3 nucleotides read TGTGCCAGCAGCATCCGACAGGGGTACTATGGCTACACCTTC. This codes for CASSIRQGYYGYTF.

The rearrangement links TRBV9 to TRBJ2-5; the D is unclear. The germline V gene encodes CDR1 SGDLS and CDR2 YYNGEE. The V and J ends lost 7 bases and 1 base respectively, with 8 bases between them. The CDR3 runs 12 residues. In nucleotides, the CDR3 is TGTGCCAGCTCCAGAATCCAAGAGACCCAGTACTTC. Translating it yields CASSRIQETQYF.

As to this clone: The same CDR3 arises from other DNA sequences in this sample as well. This chain links TRBV29-1 with TRBJ2-1; D gene unclear. Germline V gives CDR1 SQVTM, CDR2 ANQGSEA. This CDR3 has 11 residues. V lost 3 bases and J 1 base, leaving 1 base between the germline ends. The CDR3 bases are TGCAGCGTTGAGTCCTACAATGAGCAGTTCTTC. Its protein product is CSVESYNEQFF.

The chain couples TRBV12-5 to TRBJ2-3; TRBD2 is a possible D gene (5 bases). Trimming took off 7 bases at V and 2 bases at J, with 13 bases between the two ends. CDR3 length equals 14 residues. Germline CDR1 reads LGHNT; CDR2 reads FRNRAP. CDR3 nucleotides: TGTGCTAGTGCCCCCGGGGATGTCACAGATACGCAGTATTTT. Translated, it gives CASAPGDVTDTQYF.

The chain couples TRBV7-6 to TRBJ1-5; D call uncertain. The CDR3 contains 13 residues. Germline V lookup: CDR1 SGHVS, CDR2 FNYEAQ. Trimming cost V 3 bases and J 4 bases, with 7 bases left between them. The CDR3: CASSFSENQPQHF. The CDR3 DNA reads as TGTGCCAGCAGCTTCAGTGAGAATCAGCCCCAGCATTTT.

This clone was detected only a few times. The chain couples TRBV7-9 to TRBJ2-5; D remains unclear. Germline-derived CDR1 and CDR2 are SEHNR and FQNEAQ (reference sequence). V lost 6 bases and J lost 5, with 7 bases in between. The CDR3 covers 11 residues. The CDR3 DNA reads as TGTGCCAGCAGTATTGGGGAGACCCAGTACTTC. It yields the protein CASSIGETQYF. Full variable domain (missing parts from reference TRBV7-9 and TRBJ2-5): DTGVSQNPRHKITKRGQNVTFRCDPISEHNRLYWYRQTLGQGPEFLTYFQNEAQLEKSRLLSDRFSAERPKGSFSTLEIQRTEQGDSAMYLCASSIGETQYFGPGTRLLVL.